Shown below are 16 T cell receptor beta chains from a single sample sequenced in a study of control samples from healthy donors and cancer patients. Clones were read by immunoSEQ multiplex PCR, and TCRdb kept only the in-frame ones, dropping some. Of approximately 87,000 clones detected, roughly nine tenths appear once; the ten largest clones hold 15% to 20%. The sequenced material came from blood. These TCRs come from a man aged 45-65 years in good health.

The rearrangement uses TRBV10-1 and TRBJ1-1, with D possibly matching TRBD1 (5 bases). V lost 6 bases to trimming and J lost 1 base, with 9 bases between them. The CDR3 spans 13 residues. Germline V gene lookup returns CDR1 WNHNN and CDR2 SYGVQD (reference sequence). CDR3 coding DNA: TGCGCCAGCAGAACGGGGCCGAACACTGAAGCTTTCTTT. Residues: CASRTGPNTEAFF.

The chain uses TRBV29-1 and TRBJ2-5; D is perhaps TRBD2 (7 bases). Germline-derived CDR1 and CDR2 are SQVTM and ANQGSEA. The CDR3 consists of 13 residues. In DNA form, the CDR3 reads TGCGAGGGACGGGGGGCCTTCTGGGGGACCCAGTACTTC. This sequence encodes CEGRGAFWGTQYF.

This chain joins TRBV10-2 and TRBJ2-7; the D is unclear. The CDR3 contains 11 residues. Germline CDR1 is WSHSY and CDR2 is SAAADI. Trimming took off 6 bases at V and 1 base at J, with 4 bases between the two ends. CDR3 nucleotide sequence: TGCGCCAGCAGGGGTTCCTACGAGCAGTACTTC. This codes for CASRGSYEQYF.

This chain joins TRBV12-5 and TRBJ2-3; 8 bases are shared with TRBD2. Looked up from germline, CDR1 is LGHNT and CDR2 is FRNRAP. There are 15 residues in the CDR3. V shed 3 bases and J 2 bases; nucleotides not matched to a gene: 4. The DNA for the CDR3 is TGTGCTAGTGGTTTATTTAGCGGGGTCACAGATACGCAGTATTTT. Translated: CASGLFSGVTDTQYF.

The table lists this clone with a count of one. The chain couples TRBV3-1 (or the pseudogene TRBV3-2) to TRBJ2-2, with D perhaps TRBD1 (6 bases). The V gene's germline CDR1 is LGHDT and CDR2 YNNKEL (reference sequence). The CDR3 is 15 amino acids. V lost 6 bases and J lost 5, with 16 bases in between. CDR3: CASRQGRWSTGELFF. The CDR3 coding sequence is TGTGCCAGCAGACAGGGCAGGTGGAGTACCGGGGAGCTGTTTTTT.

This chain links TRBV7-9 with TRBJ2-2; TRBD2 matches at 14 bases. The junction had 3 bases not matched to a gene; V was cut back by 4 bases and J by 5 bases. This CDR3 region has 16 residues. The germline CDR1 and CDR2 sequences are SEHNR and FQNEAQ (reference sequence). In DNA, the CDR3 is TGTGCCAGCAGCTCCGGACTAGCGGGGGGAACCGGGGAGCTGTTTTTT. Amino acids: CASSSGLAGGTGELFF.

CDR3 bases: TGTGCCAGCAGTTTACGGGGGTGGGACTATGGCTACACCTTC. It codes for CASSLRGWDYGYTF. This rearrangement joins TRBV27 to TRBJ1-2; a possible D gene is TRBD1 (5 bases). From germline, CDR1 is MNHEY and CDR2 SMNVEV (reference sequence). The V end lost 2 bases, the J end lost 3 bases, and 10 bases lay between the germline ends. The CDR3 consists of 14 residues.

The chain couples TRBV18 to TRBJ2-5, with unresolved D. Germline V CDR1 and CDR2: KGHSH, LQKENI. The CDR3 is made up of 13 amino acids. V was clipped by 2 bases and J by 3 bases, with 7 bases between them. The CDR3, as DNA: TGTGCCAGCTCACCAAGCCCCAAAGAGACCCAGTACTTC. This translates into CASSPSPKETQYF. Complete variable domain (other parts from reference TRBV18 and TRBJ2-5): NAGVMQNPRHLVRRRGQEARLRCSPMKGHSHVYWYRQLPEEGLKFMVYLQKENIIDESGMPKERFSAEFPKEGPSILRIQQVVRGDSAAYFCASSPSPKETQYFGPGTRLLVL.

The chain is built from TRBV14 and TRBJ1-2; D remains unclear. V was shortened by 5 bases and J by 2 bases, with 6 bases between the two germline ends. This CDR3 has 12 amino acids. Germline CDR1 and CDR2: SGHDN and FVKESK. The CDR3 DNA follows: TGTGCCAGCAGCACCTGGAACTATGGCTACACCTTC. This gives the protein CASSTWNYGYTF.

The DNA for the CDR3 is TGCGCCAGCAGCCCCCATGGATTGAACACTGAAGCTTTCTTT. Its protein product is CASSPHGLNTEAFF. The chain has TRBV5-1 and TRBJ1-1; D ambiguous. The germline V gene encodes CDR1 SGHRS and CDR2 YFSETQ. Trimming stripped 4 bases from V and 0 bases from J, with 10 bases between. The CDR3 is 14 residues long. Complete variable domain (other parts from reference TRBV5-1 and TRBJ1-1): KAGVTQTPRYLIKTRGQQVTLSCSPISGHRSVSWYQQTPGQGLQFLFEYFSETQRNKGNFPGRFSGRQFSNSRSEMNVSTLELGDSALYLCASSPHGLNTEAFFGQGTRLTVV.

J is TRBJ1-3 and V is TRBV18; D is unresolved. Per the germline V gene, CDR1 is KGHSH and CDR2 is LQKENI. This CDR3 comprises 15 residues. Trimming removed 3 bases at V and 0 bases at J, with 9 bases between. In DNA form, the CDR3 reads TGTGCCAGCTCACCGGACCTGAGCTCTGGAAACACCATATATTTT. Residues: CASSPDLSSGNTIYF.

The chain combines TRBV27 with TRBJ2-1; 10 nucleotides match TRBD2. The V gene end was trimmed by 6 bases and the J gene end by 0 bases; junction bases not matched to a gene: 2. Germline loops: CDR1 MNHEY, CDR2 SMNVEV (reference sequence). The CDR3 contains 15 residues. CDR3 region: CASRLAGSSYNEQFF. The CDR3 nucleotides read TGTGCCAGCAGACTAGCGGGAAGCTCCTACAATGAGCAGTTCTTC.

This chain joins TRBV2 and TRBJ1-1; D gene unclear. Per germline, CDR1 SNHLY and CDR2 FYNNEI. With 3 bases removed from V and 8 bases from J, the gap between germline ends came to 7 bases. There are 11 residues in the CDR3. CDR3 nucleotide sequence: TGTGCCAGCAGTGACCTAGGAGAAGCTTTCTTT. Its translation is CASSDLGEAFF. The full variable domain, its missing parts supplied by reference TRBV2 and TRBJ1-1, is EPEVTQTPSHQVTQMGQEVILRCVPISNHLYFYWYRQILGQKVEFLVSFYNNEISEKSEIFDDQFSVERPDGSNFTLKIRSTKLEDSAMYFCASSDLGEAFFGQGTRLTVV.

The chain recombines TRBV7-2 with TRBJ1-1; D is unresolved. The V gene's germline CDR1 is SGHTA and CDR2 FQGNSA. V lost 5 bases, J lost 1 base, and 17 bases lay in between. CDR3 size: 16 residues. The CDR3: CASSLNRRHKNTEAFF. CDR3 coding DNA: TGTGCCAGCAGCCTAAATCGTAGACACAAGAACACTGAAGCTTTCTTT.

The V and J genes are TRBV5-1 and TRBJ1-2; 8 bases fit TRBD1. Per the germline V gene, CDR1 is SGHRS and CDR2 is YFSETQ. The CDR3 totals 15 residues. V shed 4 bases and J 4 bases; nucleotides not matched to a gene: 9. The CDR3 DNA is TGCGCCAGCAGCGCGGGACAGGTCCCCTCCTATGGCTACACCTTC. It specifies CASSAGQVPSYGYTF.

The chain recombines TRBV5-6 with TRBJ2-3; unclear D gene. V lost 4 bases to trimming and J lost 2 bases, with 5 bases between them. This CDR3 has 12 amino acids. The germline V gene has CDR1 SGHDT and CDR2 YYEEEE. The CDR3 DNA sequence: TGTGCCAGCAGCGCGTTCACAGATACGCAGTATTTT. This codes for CASSAFTDTQYF.